A selection of T cell receptor beta chains follows, all from one sample in a study of shared clonotypes between healthy human individuals. TCRdb's table, derived via immunoSEQ multiplex PCR, lists solely in-frame clones and lacks some. Of 600,000 to 750,000 clones listed, approximately 77% are singletons. Sequencing input: memory CD4+ T cells sorted from blood. Receptors were obtained from a woman in her thirties in good health. Each CDR3 is given with its conserved first and last residue. Each record gives: J gene, V gene, D gene, CDR3 DNA, CDR3 protein. The D gene is left open where the match is weak.

J gene: TRBJ1-4; V gene: TRBV27; D gene: NA; CDR3 DNA: TGTGCCAGCAGTTCGATGAGCCCCTTTAATGAAAAACTGTTTTTT; CDR3 protein: CASSSMSPFNEKLFF
J gene: TRBJ2-1; V gene: TRBV4-1; D gene: TRBD2; CDR3 DNA: TGCGCCAGCAGCCAAGGTAGCGGGAGGGTAAATGAGCAGTTCTTC; CDR3 protein: CASSQGSGRVNEQFF
J gene: TRBJ2-1; V gene: TRBV7-2; D gene: NA; CDR3 DNA: TGTGCCAGCAGCCGTCCTCGGAATGAGCAGTTCTTC; CDR3 protein: CASSRPRNEQFF
J gene: TRBJ2-5; V gene: TRBV2; D gene: TRBD2; CDR3 DNA: TGTGCCAGCAGACTAGCGGAAGGACAAGAGACCCAGTACTTC; CDR3 protein: CASRLAEGQETQYF
J gene: TRBJ2-7; V gene: TRBV10-1; D gene: TRBD2; CDR3 DNA: TGCGCCAGCAGTGATCGCGGGAGGGCCCTCTCCTACGAGCAGTACTTC; CDR3 protein: CASSDRGRALSYEQYF
J gene: TRBJ2-7; V gene: TRBV5-1; D gene: TRBD2; CDR3 DNA: TGCGCCAGCAGCCTCTGGGGACTAGCGTACGACGAGCAGTACTTC; CDR3 protein: CASSLWGLAYDEQYF
J gene: TRBJ1-1; V gene: TRBV6-6; D gene: NA; CDR3 DNA: TGTGCCAGCAGTTACAGCGGGAGGGGGATTCCCACTGAAGCTTTCTTT; CDR3 protein: CASSYSGRGIPTEAFF
J gene: TRBJ1-5; V gene: TRBV18; D gene: TRBD1; CDR3 DNA: TGTGCCAGCTCGGGACAGTCATATCAGCCCCAGCATTTT; CDR3 protein: CASSGQSYQPQHF
J gene: TRBJ2-7; V gene: TRBV25-1; D gene: TRBD2; CDR3 DNA: TGTGCCAGCAGTCATAGCGGGAGTGGGACCTACGAGCAGTACTTC; CDR3 protein: CASSHSGSGTYEQYF
J gene: TRBJ2-1; V gene: TRBV7-8; D gene: TRBD2; CDR3 DNA: TGTGCCAGCAGCTTAGGGACTAGCGGGGAGCAGTTCTTC; CDR3 protein: CASSLGTSGEQFF
J gene: TRBJ1-2; V gene: TRBV18; D gene: TRBD1; CDR3 DNA: TGTGCCAGCTCACTAAGACAGGGTGTCGTGGTCTATGGCTACACCTTC; CDR3 protein: CASSLRQGVVVYGYTF
J gene: TRBJ2-1; V gene: TRBV5-1; D gene: NA; CDR3 DNA: TGCGCCAGCAGCGTGGGTAACAATGAGCAGTTCTTC; CDR3 protein: CASSVGNNEQFF
J gene: TRBJ2-3; V gene: TRBV5-5; D gene: NA; CDR3 DNA: TGTGCCAGCAGCTTGGATGCGAGCGGGCTATGGCCAGATACGCAGTATTTT; CDR3 protein: CASSLDASGLWPDTQYF
J gene: TRBJ2-1; V gene: TRBV5-4; D gene: TRBD2; CDR3 DNA: TGTGCCAGCAGCTCCGGGACTAGCGGAGGGACCTACAATGAGCAGTTCTTC; CDR3 protein: CASSSGTSGGTYNEQFF